Listed below are T cell receptor beta chains from one sample, sequenced in a study of cytotoxic CD8 clonotypes in ibrutinib-treated CLL. TCRdb keeps only in-frame clones here, not all; method: immunoSEQ multiplex PCR. The sample consists of approximately 92,000 clones, over 60% of them appearing once. Source: PBMCs, taken after 24 months of ibrutinib treatment. These receptors were collected from a human donor with chronic lymphocytic leukemia. Each CDR3 is given with its conserved first and last residue. The D gene is left open where the match is weak. The size entry is marked missing in some rows and otherwise reads once, few, many or a size class.

v_call: TRBV7-9
j_call: TRBJ1-4
d_call: TRBD1
clone_size: .
cdr3_aa: CASSLGTGREEKLFF
cdr3_nt: TGTGCCAGCAGCCTAGGGACAGGGCGGGAGGAAAAACTGTTTTTT

v_call: TRBV5-1
j_call: TRBJ1-5
d_call: .
clone_size: few
cdr3_aa: CASSPQGNQPQHF
cdr3_nt: TGCGCCAGCAGCCCCCAGGGGAATCAGCCCCAGCATTTT

v_call: TRBV5-1
j_call: TRBJ2-2
d_call: TRBD1
clone_size: .
cdr3_aa: CASSGGQGSTGELFF
cdr3_nt: TGCGCCAGCAGCGGGGGACAGGGAAGCACCGGGGAGCTGTTTTTT

v_call: TRBV2
j_call: TRBJ1-1
d_call: .
clone_size: few
cdr3_aa: CASSSRMNTEAFF
cdr3_nt: TGTGCCAGCAGTAGCCGTATGAACACTGAAGCTTTCTTT

v_call: TRBV21-1
j_call: TRBJ1-1
d_call: .
clone_size: .
cdr3_aa: CASKKGIVNTEAFF
cdr3_nt: TGTGCCAGCAAGAAGGGAATTGTGAACACTGAAGCTTTCTTT

v_call: TRBV18
j_call: TRBJ2-7
d_call: TRBD1
clone_size: .
cdr3_aa: CASSPGTGDYEQYF
cdr3_nt: TGTGCCAGCTCACCCGGGACAGGGGATTACGAGCAGTACTTC

v_call: TRBV7-9
j_call: TRBJ2-3
d_call: .
clone_size: few
cdr3_aa: CASSLVGTSHTQYF
cdr3_nt: TGTGCCAGCAGCTTAGTTGGGACGTCCCATACGCAGTATTTT

v_call: TRBV28
j_call: TRBJ2-3
d_call: TRBD2
clone_size: .
cdr3_aa: CASRPRTSGRVDTQYF
cdr3_nt: TGTGCCAGCAGACCTAGGACTAGCGGGAGGGTAGATACGCAGTATTTT

v_call: TRBV18
j_call: TRBJ2-1
d_call: .
clone_size: .
cdr3_aa: CASSSGHSSAPGNEQFF
cdr3_nt: TGTGCCAGCTCCTCCGGTCACTCTAGCGCGCCGGGGAATGAGCAGTTCTTC

v_call: TRBV28
j_call: TRBJ1-5
d_call: TRBD1
clone_size: .
cdr3_aa: CASSLLDRVQPQHF
cdr3_nt: TGTGCCAGCAGTTTATTGGACAGGGTCCAGCCCCAGCATTTT

v_call: TRBV6-5
j_call: TRBJ2-7
d_call: .
clone_size: .
cdr3_aa: CASGRDKTYEQYF
cdr3_nt: TGTGCCAGCGGCCGGGACAAAACCTACGAGCAGTACTTC

v_call: TRBV5-4
j_call: TRBJ1-1
d_call: TRBD1
clone_size: .
cdr3_aa: CASSAYTGGRLMNTEAFF
cdr3_nt: TGTGCCAGCAGCGCCTATACAGGGGGCCGGCTCATGAACACTGAAGCTTTCTTT

v_call: TRBV5-3
j_call: TRBJ1-2
d_call: .
clone_size: .
cdr3_aa: CARYRKGRDYGYTF
cdr3_nt: TGTGCCAGATACCGCAAGGGACGCGACTATGGCTACACCTTC

v_call: TRBV18
j_call: TRBJ2-1
d_call: TRBD1
clone_size: medium-sized
cdr3_aa: CASSPPQGSNEQFF
cdr3_nt: TGTGCCAGCTCACCACCACAGGGGTCCAATGAGCAGTTCTTC

v_call: TRBV5-1
j_call: TRBJ2-2
d_call: .
clone_size: .
cdr3_aa: CASRGQASNTGELFF
cdr3_nt: TGCGCCAGCAGAGGGCAGGCCTCGAACACCGGGGAGCTGTTTTTT

v_call: TRBV18
j_call: TRBJ2-3
d_call: .
clone_size: .
cdr3_aa: CASSGNPGISTDTQYF
cdr3_nt: TGTGCCAGCTCAGGCAATCCGGGGATAAGCACAGATACGCAGTATTTT

v_call: TRBV7-2
j_call: TRBJ2-5
d_call: TRBD2
clone_size: .
cdr3_aa: CASQRGGEARETQYF
cdr3_nt: TGTGCCAGCCAGCGGGGGGGTGAAGCGCGGGAGACCCAGTACTTC

v_call: TRBV19
j_call: TRBJ2-7
d_call: .
clone_size: .
cdr3_aa: CASSIILEYF
cdr3_nt: TGTGCCAGTAGTATAATCTTAGAGTACTTC

v_call: TRBV28
j_call: TRBJ2-3
d_call: .
clone_size: .
cdr3_aa: CASSLRDTSLADTQYF
cdr3_nt: TGTGCCAGCAGTCTCAGGGACACCAGTTTGGCAGATACGCAGTATTTT

v_call: TRBV14
j_call: TRBJ2-1
d_call: TRBD1
clone_size: .
cdr3_aa: CASSQNPGQGSHEQFF
cdr3_nt: TGTGCCAGCAGCCAAAATCCGGGACAGGGAAGCCATGAGCAGTTCTTC

v_call: TRBV18
j_call: TRBJ1-2
d_call: TRBD1
clone_size: .
cdr3_aa: CASSPGDSHNYGYTF
cdr3_nt: TGTGCCAGCTCACCCGGGGACAGCCATAACTATGGCTACACCTTC

v_call: TRBV6-6
j_call: TRBJ2-7
d_call: .
clone_size: .
cdr3_aa: CASRNGASYEQYF
cdr3_nt: TGTGCCAGCAGAAACGGGGCCTCCTACGAGCAGTACTTC

v_call: TRBV19
j_call: TRBJ1-2
d_call: .
clone_size: .
cdr3_aa: CASSIHPGRSNYYGYTF
cdr3_nt: TGTGCCAGTAGTATTCACCCAGGGAGATCAAATTACTATGGCTACACCTTC

v_call: TRBV4-2
j_call: TRBJ2-5
d_call: .
clone_size: .
cdr3_aa: CASSQLPGQETQYF
cdr3_nt: TGTGCCAGCAGCCAACTCCCCGGCCAAGAGACCCAGTACTTC

v_call: TRBV5-6
j_call: TRBJ1-2
d_call: TRBD1
clone_size: once
cdr3_aa: CASSRDRGRGYTF
cdr3_nt: TGTGCCAGCAGCAGGGACAGGGGACGAGGCTACACCTTC

v_call: TRBV30
j_call: TRBJ2-7
d_call: TRBD1
clone_size: .
cdr3_aa: CAWSVLGQPGQDPYEQYF
cdr3_nt: TGTGCCTGGAGTGTACTTGGGCAACCGGGACAGGACCCCTACGAGCAGTACTTC

v_call: TRBV5-1
j_call: TRBJ1-5
d_call: .
clone_size: .
cdr3_aa: CASSLEAGPHQPQHF
cdr3_nt: TGCGCCAGCAGCTTGGAGGCAGGGCCTCATCAGCCCCAGCATTTT

v_call: TRBV11-3
j_call: TRBJ2-3
d_call: TRBD1
clone_size: .
cdr3_aa: CASSAGQGSADTQYF
cdr3_nt: TGTGCCAGCAGCGCGGGACAGGGGAGTGCAGATACGCAGTATTTT

v_call: TRBV7-6
j_call: TRBJ2-6
d_call: .
clone_size: .
cdr3_aa: CASSLATMRGRYSGANVLTF
cdr3_nt: TGTGCCAGCAGCCTAGCAACTATGAGGGGACGGTACTCTGGGGCCAACGTCCTGACTTTC

v_call: TRBV15
j_call: TRBJ2-5
d_call: TRBD1
clone_size: .
cdr3_aa: CATSRDLQGVTQYF
cdr3_nt: TGTGCCACCAGCAGAGATCTGCAGGGGGTGACCCAGTACTTC

v_call: TRBV6-6
j_call: TRBJ1-5
d_call: .
clone_size: .
cdr3_aa: CASTGRRPDQPQHF
cdr3_nt: TGTGCCAGCACCGGGAGGAGGCCAGATCAGCCCCAGCATTTT

v_call: TRBV28
j_call: TRBJ2-3
d_call: TRBD1
clone_size: few
cdr3_aa: CASSLKGTATDTQYF
cdr3_nt: TGTGCCAGCAGTTTAAAAGGGACAGCTACAGATACGCAGTATTTT

v_call: TRBV6-1
j_call: TRBJ1-4
d_call: .
clone_size: .
cdr3_aa: CASRHTGREKLFF
cdr3_nt: TGTGCCAGCAGGCACACAGGGAGGGAAAAACTGTTTTTT

v_call: TRBV11-2
j_call: TRBJ2-3
d_call: .
clone_size: .
cdr3_aa: CASSLGQGLRTDTQYF
cdr3_nt: TGTGCCAGCAGCTTAGGGCAGGGCCTTCGCACAGATACGCAGTATTTT

v_call: TRBV5-6
j_call: TRBJ1-3
d_call: .
clone_size: .
cdr3_aa: CASSSGPAGNTIYF
cdr3_nt: TGTGCCAGCAGCTCCGGGCCAGCTGGAAACACCATATATTTT

v_call: TRBV30
j_call: TRBJ1-5
d_call: .
clone_size: .
cdr3_aa: CAWSSGDRLGNQPQHF
cdr3_nt: TGTGCCTGGAGCTCGGGCGACAGGCTCGGTAATCAGCCCCAGCATTTT

v_call: TRBV11-2
j_call: TRBJ1-6
d_call: TRBD1
clone_size: few
cdr3_aa: CASSLESGQNGSPLHF
cdr3_nt: TGTGCCAGCAGCTTAGAATCGGGACAGAATGGTTCACCCCTCCACTTT

v_call: TRBV28
j_call: TRBJ1-2
d_call: .
clone_size: once
cdr3_aa: CASSSPGPRGYGYTF
cdr3_nt: TGTGCCAGCAGTTCACCGGGACCACGGGGCTATGGCTACACCTTC

v_call: TRBV6-1
j_call: TRBJ2-7
d_call: TRBD1
clone_size: .
cdr3_aa: CASSEIGQGAYEQYF
cdr3_nt: TGTGCCAGCAGTGAAATAGGGCAGGGGGCCTACGAGCAGTACTTC

v_call: TRBV27
j_call: TRBJ2-7
d_call: TRBD1
clone_size: .
cdr3_aa: CASSADTGTAHSYEQYF
cdr3_nt: TGTGCCAGCAGTGCAGATACCGGGACAGCTCACTCCTACGAGCAGTACTTC

v_call: TRBV9
j_call: TRBJ1-1
d_call: .
clone_size: .
cdr3_aa: CASSPGGDTEAFF
cdr3_nt: TGTGCCAGCAGCCCGGGAGGGGACACTGAAGCTTTCTTT

v_call: TRBV11-2
j_call: TRBJ2-2
d_call: TRBD1
clone_size: .
cdr3_aa: CASSFGTDTGELFF
cdr3_nt: TGTGCCAGCAGCTTCGGGACAGACACCGGGGAGCTGTTTTTT

v_call: TRBV19
j_call: TRBJ1-3
d_call: TRBD1
clone_size: .
cdr3_aa: CASALGQSVSGNTIYF
cdr3_nt: TGTGCCAGCGCATTGGGACAGTCGGTGTCTGGAAACACCATATATTTT

v_call: TRBV7-2
j_call: TRBJ2-1
d_call: .
clone_size: .
cdr3_aa: CASSPGQKYNEQFF
cdr3_nt: TGTGCCAGCAGCCCCGGACAGAAATACAATGAGCAGTTCTTC

v_call: TRBV11-2
j_call: TRBJ2-7
d_call: TRBD1
clone_size: .
cdr3_aa: CASSYGQGLSYIEQYF
cdr3_nt: TGTGCCAGCAGCTACGGACAGGGGCTTTCCTATATCGAGCAGTACTTC

v_call: TRBV5-1
j_call: TRBJ2-1
d_call: .
clone_size: .
cdr3_aa: CASSVQRTNNEQFF
cdr3_nt: TGCGCCAGCAGCGTGCAGAGAACCAACAATGAGCAGTTCTTC

v_call: TRBV5-6
j_call: TRBJ2-7
d_call: .
clone_size: .
cdr3_aa: CASSLGSAYEQYF
cdr3_nt: TGTGCCAGCAGCTTGGGTTCAGCTTACGAGCAGTACTTC

v_call: TRBV15
j_call: TRBJ2-1
d_call: .
clone_size: .
cdr3_aa: CATSRRVDEQFF
cdr3_nt: TGTGCCACCAGCAGAAGGGTAGATGAGCAGTTCTTC